This record covers a single T cell receptor (beta chain). This record comes from a study of blood T cell repertoires in COVID-19. Study-wide context: Samples representing acute and convalescent COVID-19 were sourced from the United States, Italy and Spain. The cDNA or gDNA used as material had been derived from T cells, B-cell-depleted T cells, or PBMCs.

With 4 bases clipped from V and 3 bases from J, the junction kept 8 bases outside the gene matches. The CDR3 length is 15 residues. Germline CDR1 is SGHAT and CDR2 is FQDESV (reference sequence). Source study methods: Reference gene primer amplification in the assay estimated nucleated cell counts. Sequencing was performed with immunoSEQ multiplex PCR; in TCRdb, only in-frame clones are kept and a portion is missing. V and J calls and clone size are given by that table; D and trimming were obtained from the DNA. Of around 150,000 clones detected, around 85% appear once; the ten largest clones hold 11%.

The origin of this receptor is a man aged 55 to 69 with active or convalescent COVID-19. The sample consisted of peripheral blood. The rearrangement uses TRBV11-1 and TRBJ2-7; 8 nucleotides line up with TRBD2. The CDR3 loop is CASSSVAGGLYEQYF. The CDR3 DNA reads as TGTGCCAGCAGCTCTGTTGCGGGAGGACTCTACGAGCAGTACTTC.